This record looks at one T cell receptor beta chain sequence and its context. The clone's antigen remains unknown. No much larger clone exists at a distance of one base, and base qualities are not known. CDR1 and CDR2, per the germline V gene, are SGDLS and YYNGEE. V is cut back by 0 bases and J by 3 bases, with 1 base in the junction unmatched. From the cysteine up to the phenylalanine, the CDR3 has a length of 14 residues. Only the CDR3 DNA is retained, 42 bases long and in frame from the first base. The record originates from a study of beta chain features in type 1 diabetes (dated 2018 in TCRdb). Regarding the research as a whole: Mean age, gender distribution, total cell number and subset yield were not different between patients and healthy donors. A total of 107,917,701 sorted cells were examined across all samples, and RNA yield correlated strongly with the number of cells per subset. The study compared the TCRB repertoires of sorted circulating CD4+ T cell subsets in recently diagnosed type 1 diabetes patients with those in matched healthy donors. Regulatory and stem cell-like memory subsets were isolated from only 8 patients and about eight healthy donors, whereas naive and central memory subsets came from all 28 donors. Overall results and qualifications from the work: Because cDNA was sequenced instead of genomic DNA, highly expressing activated cells could be over-represented, though the groups showed no difference in activation or CD3 levels. At VDJ recombination sites, type 1 diabetes patients had fewer insertions and more deleted nucleotides, which implies abnormalities in thymic rearrangement. Type 1 diabetes patients showed a moderate but significant shortening of TCRB CDR3 length in all four CD4+ subsets. The naive, central memory and regulatory TCRB repertoires appeared to resemble one another more closely among patients than among healthy donors. Because the HLA sub-analyses included only small numbers of individuals, any influence of HLA type on TCRB rearrangement was left unresolved. Shorter templates might be favored by PCR, yet because patient and control samples were amplified and corrected together, any such skew would affect both groups equally.

The entire amount of isolated RNA was reverse transcribed using the High Capacity cDNA Reverse Transcription Kit, so the sequenced TCRB transcripts were expressed ones. Naive, central memory and regulatory T cell samples underwent deep immunoSEQ sequencing, averaging about 3.5 million total reads per sample. Sorted cells were lysed in RLT buffer, and RNA was extracted using DNase-treated RNeasy Micro or Mini kits according to cell number. To prevent cross-contamination, each cell subset was processed individually, whereas patient and healthy donor samples were processed jointly. The immunoSEQ multiplex PCR was used to amplify TCRB sequences from cDNA, yielding 87-bp fragments that span the CDR3 region. The amplicons were sequenced using the Illumina HiSeq platform. On the authors' methods: PCR bias was corrected computationally using synthetic template baselines, and reads within Hamming distance 2 were collapsed, with unmergeable singletons discarded. Reads were aligned against IMGT so that V, D and J genes, CDR3 length and insertions or deletions at six rearrangement sites could be assigned. Within each subset, clonotype counts were normalized to the number of sorted cells before true diversity and Gini coefficients were calculated with the tcR R package. Repertoire sharing was quantified using the overlap coefficient calculated on TCRB nucleotide sequences. Out-of-frame TCRB sequences from naive cells were analyzed to stand in for the pre-selection repertoire. The clones in this table, taken by TCRdb from immuneACCESS, are in-frame only. Not every clone is retained; where verified, under half of the shortfall comes from an unresolved V gene, and the cause of the rest is unknown. That table supplies the V and J calls and clone size; D and trimming were determined from the DNA. The sample has 150,000 or so clones on record, roughly 60% of them singletons. The ten largest clones add up to under 0.1% of the sample.

Each donor gave one peripheral blood draw, averaging approximately 120 mL, which was collected into heparinised tubes. Naive, central memory, regulatory and stem cell-like memory CD4+ T cells were sorted on a BD FACSAria II using a panel including CD45RO, CCR7, CD25, CD127, CD95 and CD27. All sorted populations exceeded 98% purity. PBMCs were separated immediately by Lymphoprep density gradient centrifugation and were stained directly, without being cultured. To minimize batch effects, samples were stained and sorted in pairs, one healthy donor with one patient per experiment. The receptor was isolated from a man aged 30-40 years with type 1 diabetes. The chain links TRBV9 with TRBJ2-7, with 9 junctional bases fitting TRBD1. Sequenced sample: naive CD4+ T cells from blood. Taken with the paper, the label for cell subset or site translates to: true naive CD4+ T cells. The DNA is TGTGCCAGCAGCGTAGAGGACAGGGGCTACGAGCAGTACTTC. Its protein product is CASSVEDRGYEQYF.